This is a list of T cell receptor beta chains from one sample in a study of T-cell reconstitution after alpha-beta-depleted transplantation in children. TCRdb reprocessed the PCR reads with MiXCR, giving one entry per CDR3 protein. The sample has hundreds of thousands of distinct CDR3 sequences, about an eighth seen once. The material sequenced was PBMCs, taken before TCRalphabeta/CD19-depleted stem cell transplant. The receptors stem from a girl aged 2 to 9 with congenital amegakaryocytic thrombocytopenia, due to receive a stem cell transplant. Both conserved end residues are part of each CDR3. A D gene is named only where the DNA matches it firmly. Rows give clone size only sometimes, using once, few, many, or a class for an expanded clone.

D gene,J gene,V gene,clone size,CDR3 DNA,CDR3 protein
-,TRBJ1-4,TRBV5-1,few,TGCGCCAGCAGCAGGGCCTGGGGTTCAACTAATGAAAAACTGTTTTTT,CASSRAWGSTNEKLFF
-,TRBJ2-1,TRBV5-1,few,TGCGCCAGCAGCCGGGGCGGGGAGCTGCCGAGCTACAATGAGCAGTTCTTC,CASSRGGELPSYNEQFF
TRBD1,TRBJ2-7,TRBV12-3/TRBV12-4,many,TGCGCCAGCAGCTTAGGGACAGGCGCCTACGAGCAGTACTTC,CASSLGTGAYEQYF
-,TRBJ2-3,TRBV29-1,few,TGCAGCTCCGATGGAAAAGGAGGGGGCACAGATACGCAGTATTTT,CSSDGKGGGTDTQYF
TRBD2,TRBJ2-1,TRBV20-1,-,TGCAGTGCCTACGGGACTAGCGGGAGTTTCGACTACAATGAGCAGTTCTTC,CSAYGTSGSFDYNEQFF
-,TRBJ2-2,TRBV7-9,-,TGTGCCAGCAGCTTAGCGATGACAGAGCTTCGGGAGCTGTTTTTT,CASSLAMTELRELFF
TRBD2,TRBJ2-1,TRBV19,-,TGTGCCAGTAGTTCCCCCCGGGATCCCCGCGGGAGCTCCTACAATGAGCAGTTCTTC,CASSSPRDPRGSSYNEQFF
TRBD1,TRBJ1-2,TRBV29-1,few,TGCAGCGTTGCACGTCAGGGACAGGGAACAGGTAGCTACACCTTC,CSVARQGQGTGSYTF
-,TRBJ2-3,TRBV6-1,many,TGTGCCAGCAGTGAACTAGCGCCTTACACAGATACGCAGTATTTT,CASSELAPYTDTQYF
TRBD2,TRBJ2-2,TRBV20-1,many,TGCAGTGCTAGGCCTAGCGGGCCGAACACCGGGGAGCTGTTTTTT,CSARPSGPNTGELFF
TRBD2,TRBJ2-1,TRBV20-1,many,TGCAGTGCCAATACCGGGACTAGCAACAATGAGCAGTTCTTC,CSANTGTSNNEQFF
TRBD1,TRBJ1-2,TRBV20-1,many,TGCAGTGCCCCGGGACAGGGTAACTATGGCTACACCTTC,CSAPGQGNYGYTF
TRBD2,TRBJ2-1,TRBV5-1,-,TGCGCCAGCAGCTCTACCCTGGGTGGCGGGAGGACCAATGAGCAGTTCTTC,CASSSTLGGGRTNEQFF
TRBD2,TRBJ2-2,TRBV12-3/TRBV12-4,-,TGTGCCAGCAGCCCCGGGACTAGCGGGAGGTTCATGAACACCGGGGAGCTGTTTTTT,CASSPGTSGRFMNTGELFF
-,TRBJ2-1,TRBV11-1,many,TGTGCCAGCAGCTTAGCGATTCGTCAAAGGGGTCCCTACAATGAGCAGTTCTTC,CASSLAIRQRGPYNEQFF
TRBD1,TRBJ2-7,TRBV29-1,few,TGCAGCGTTTTCGACAGGGGTACCTACGAGCAGTACTTC,CSVFDRGTYEQYF
TRBD2,TRBJ2-3,TRBV5-1,many,TGCGCCAGCAGCTTGGAGCTAGCGGGAGCTATCGATACGCAGTATTTT,CASSLELAGAIDTQYF
-,TRBJ2-7,TRBV4-1,many,TGCGCCAGCAGCCAAGATTTTCTCTTGTTCTACGAGCAGTACTTC,CASSQDFLLFYEQYF
-,TRBJ2-7,TRBV7-9,many,TGTGCCAGCAGCTTAGCCTCCCAAACTAGGGCAGCCTACGAGCAGTACTTC,CASSLASQTRAAYEQYF
-,TRBJ2-1,TRBV20-1,many,TGCAGTGCTACACCGTCCAGCGTCCCCTACAATGAGCAGTTCTTC,CSATPSSVPYNEQFF
TRBD1,TRBJ1-2,TRBV29-1,many,TGCAGCGTGGGGGACAGGGGGTATGGCTACACCTTC,CSVGDRGYGYTF
TRBD1,TRBJ2-7,TRBV6-2/TRBV6-3,-,TGTGCCAGCACACCAACGTTGAGGGGGCAAACCTACGAGCAGTACTTC,CASTPTLRGQTYEQYF
TRBD2,TRBJ2-1,TRBV20-1,many,TGCAGTGCTAGTCTAGGCCTAGCGGGATCATTGGTAAGCGATGAGCAGTTCTTC,CSASLGLAGSLVSDEQFF
-,TRBJ1-2,TRBV29-1,-,TGCAGCGGAGCGTGGGCAGGAGGAGGTGGCTACACCTTC,CSGAWAGGGGYTF
-,TRBJ2-7,TRBV28,-,TGTGCCAGCAGCGTTAGACAGGCGGCCGCCTACGAGCAGTACTTC,CASSVRQAAAYEQYF
TRBD1,TRBJ2-1,TRBV5-1,many,TGCGCCAGCAGCTTCGGACAGGGCCCCCACAATGAGCAGTTCTTC,CASSFGQGPHNEQFF
TRBD1,TRBJ1-4,TRBV4-2,-,TGTGCCAGCAGCCAAGATGGTGGGACAGGGCAGGAAAAACTGTTTTTT,CASSQDGGTGQEKLFF
-,TRBJ2-7,TRBV28,many,TGCCGATCCGGGACGAGCTCCTACGAGCAGTACTTC,CRSGTSSYEQYF
TRBD2,TRBJ2-1,TRBV24-1,many,TGTGCCACCTCTCTAGCGGGAGGATTCAATGAGCAGTTCTTC,CATSLAGGFNEQFF
-,TRBJ2-5,TRBV5-1,few,TGCGCCAGCAGCTTGGATGGGGGGGCGTCCCAAGAGACCCAGTACTTC,CASSLDGGASQETQYF
TRBD2,TRBJ2-1,TRBV20-1,few,TGCAGTGGTCGTAGCGGGAGGGATGTGAATGAGCAGTTCTTC,CSGRSGRDVNEQFF
-,TRBJ1-1,TRBV7-9,-,TGTGCCAGCAGCTTACCCCTTGGAATGAACACTGAAGCTTTCTTT,CASSLPLGMNTEAFF
TRBD1,TRBJ2-5,TRBV29-1,many,TGCAGCGTTGACCCCTACAGGGGCGAAGAGACCCAGTACTTC,CSVDPYRGEETQYF
TRBD2,TRBJ2-1,TRBV20-1,many,TGCAGTGCTATGGGGCAGGGCGGGAGAATCGTCAATGAGCAGTTCTTC,CSAMGQGGRIVNEQFF
TRBD1,TRBJ2-7,TRBV29-1,few,TGCAGCGCCGGTCTAGGGGGCGACGAGCAGTACTTC,CSAGLGGDEQYF
-,TRBJ2-5,TRBV5-1,few,TGCGCCAGCAGCCCCGGGATGGGAGAGACCCAGTACTTC,CASSPGMGETQYF
-,TRBJ1-5,TRBV19,many,TGTGCCAGTAGTGGCGGGGCCTATAGCAATCAGCCCCAGCATTTT,CASSGGAYSNQPQHF
-,TRBJ2-5,TRBV20-1,few,TGCAGTGCCTTCGGGCAGGGAGAGACCCAGTACTTC,CSAFGQGETQYF
-,TRBJ2-3,TRBV5-1,few,TGCGCCAGCAGCGCCGAAAGCACGGGGATCGCAGATACGCAGTATTTT,CASSAESTGIADTQYF
-,TRBJ2-7,TRBV20-1,many,TGCACCACAGAAGAGCAGTACTTC,CTTEEQYF
-,TRBJ2-1,TRBV7-3,few,TGTGCCAGCAGCTTAGGTGGGGGCGTTAAGGGTGAGCAGTTCTTC,CASSLGGGVKGEQFF
-,TRBJ2-2,TRBV6-5,many,TGTGCCAGCAGTTACGTCACCGGGGAGCTGTTTTTT,CASSYVTGELFF
TRBD2,TRBJ2-1,TRBV20-1,many,TGCAGTGCCCGAGCGGGAAACTACAATGAGCAGTTCTTC,CSARAGNYNEQFF
-,TRBJ1-2,TRBV5-6,many,TGTGCCAGCAGTTCTGGTGGCAACTATGGCTACACCTTC,CASSSGGNYGYTF
-,TRBJ1-1,TRBV20-1,-,TGCAGTGCTAATGGTTTTCGGGGCGTGGTGTACACTGAAGCTTTCTTT,CSANGFRGVVYTEAFF
-,TRBJ2-4,TRBV7-9,few,TGTGCCAGCAGCTTAGTCCTCGTGTTTGGGGGAAACATTCAGTACTTC,CASSLVLVFGGNIQYF
-,TRBJ1-5,TRBV7-2,few,TGTGCCAGCAGCTTAGCCAGGGTTAGTCAGCCCCAGCATTTT,CASSLARVSQPQHF
-,TRBJ2-7,TRBV15,few,TGTGCCACCAGCAGAGATTTAGTACAACTTGGCGGGGCGCTATCCTACGAGCAGTACTTC,CATSRDLVQLGGALSYEQYF